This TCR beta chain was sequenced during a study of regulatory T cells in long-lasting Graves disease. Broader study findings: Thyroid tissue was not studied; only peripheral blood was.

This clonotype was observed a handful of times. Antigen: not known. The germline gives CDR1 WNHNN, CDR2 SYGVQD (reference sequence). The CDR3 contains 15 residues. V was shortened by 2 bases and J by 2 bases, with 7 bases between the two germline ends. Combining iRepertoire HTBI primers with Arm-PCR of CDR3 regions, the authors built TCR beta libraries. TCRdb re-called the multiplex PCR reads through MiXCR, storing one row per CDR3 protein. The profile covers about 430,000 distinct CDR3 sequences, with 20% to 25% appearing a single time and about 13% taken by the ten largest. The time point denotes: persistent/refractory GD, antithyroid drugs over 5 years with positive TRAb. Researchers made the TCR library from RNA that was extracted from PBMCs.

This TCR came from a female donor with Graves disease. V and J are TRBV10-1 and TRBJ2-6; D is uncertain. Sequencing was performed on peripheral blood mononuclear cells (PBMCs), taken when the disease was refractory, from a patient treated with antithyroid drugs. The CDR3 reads CASSEGTPGANVLTF. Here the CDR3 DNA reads TGCGCCAGCAGTGAGGGTACGCCTGGGGCCAACGTCCTGACTTTC.